One and the same sample provided the 14 T cell receptor beta chains below, sequenced in a study of molecular identifiers for immune sequencing clone quantification. TCRdb re-derived calls from the PCR reads in MiXCR, one entry per CDR3 protein. The sample includes about 68,000 distinct CDR3 sequences, approximately 18% of them seen just once. Sample: naive CD8+ T cells from blood, with Jurkat cell RNA spiked in. Subset in this sample: FACS-sorted CD8+CD4-CCR7+CD45RA+ naive T cells. These receptors all stem from a human donor in good health. Some libraries in this study had Jurkat cell RNA spiked in.

This clonotype was seen at least ten times. The chain combines TRBV5-4 with TRBJ2-5, with 7 bases fitting TRBD2. Germline CDR1 SGHNT, CDR2 YYREEE (reference sequence). The CDR3 covers 17 residues. J gave up 4 bases and V 1 base, and 13 bases lay outside the gene matches. CDR3 sequence (DNA): TGTGCCAGCAGCTTGATAAAACTAGGGAGGGTTTCAGAGACCCAGTACTTC. It encodes CASSLIKLGRVSETQYF.

Comments on this clonotype: Being one base from a much bigger clone, this may be a read error. This CDR3 is CAGKGPYEQYF. CDR3 coding DNA: TGTGCCGGCAAGGGCCCTTACGAGCAGTACTTC. The chain joins TRBV7-9 to TRBJ2-7; D call uncertain. This CDR3 is 11 amino acids long. V dropped 11 bases and J dropped 4 bases, with 12 bases sitting between them. Germline CDR1 and CDR2: SEHNR and FQNEAQ (reference sequence).

Comment on this clonotype: Germline and junction disagree at one end, which may indicate a read error. The gene calls are TRBV30 and TRBJ1-2, with D tentatively TRBD1 (5 bases). This CDR3 spans 14 amino acids. Germline V gene data show CDR1 as GTSNPN and CDR2 as SVGIG (reference sequence). Here the CDR3 DNA reads TGTGCCTGGAGCCGAGGGGTAGTGGGAGATGGCTACGCCTTC. Protein: CAWSRGVVGDGYAF.

The chain links TRBV28 to TRBJ2-7; no clear D gene. The CDR3 spans 13 residues. Trimming left V 6 bases short and J 4 bases short, with 13 bases between. CDR1 and CDR2 (germline): MDHEN, SYDVKM. This chain's CDR3 is CASRESASYEQYF. The CDR3 nucleotides read TGTGCCAGCAGGGAGTCAGCTTCGTACGAGCAGTACTTC.

The J gene is TRBJ1-4, the V gene TRBV11-3; D is possibly TRBD1 (6 bases). Looked up from germline, CDR1 is SGHNT and CDR2 is YENEEA. This CDR3 spans 12 amino acids. Trimming pared 9 bases from V and 10 bases from J, leaving 15 bases between. The DNA for the CDR3 is TGTGCCAGTAAACAGGGTATGGGAAAACTGTTTTTT. This encodes CASKQGMGKLFF.

The V gene is TRBV19, the J gene TRBJ2-7; the match to TRBD2 covers 8 bases. This CDR3 has 18 residues. The V and J ends lost 3 bases and 5 bases, in that order; junction bases with no gene match: 18. The V gene's germline CDR1 is LNHDA and CDR2 SQIVND (reference sequence). CDR3 sequence reads: CASSISCSLSGRFDEQYF. CDR3 nucleotides: TGTGCCAGTAGTATCAGTTGCAGTCTCAGCGGGAGATTCGACGAGCAGTACTTC.

This clonotype was seen only a few times. It may be a read error: a sequence one base away is much more abundant. The J gene is TRBJ2-1, the V gene TRBV6-5; 7 bases are a match to TRBD1. V shed 7 bases, J shed 12 bases, and the junction held 18 bases outside the gene matches. This CDR3 has 15 amino acids. Germline CDR1 and CDR2: MNHEY and SVGAGI. The chain's CDR3 is CASKKTGTAFFGQFF. In nucleotides, the CDR3 is TGTGCCAGCAAAAAAACCGGGACAGCCTTTTTTGGGCAGTTCTTC.

This clonotype was observed at least ten times. This chain connects TRBV12-3 or TRBV12-4 to TRBJ2-6; D gene uncertain. CDR3 length equals 16 residues. Trimming left V 4 bases short and J 2 bases short, with 12 bases between. The CDR3 nucleotides read TGTGCCAGCAGTTCCCTACAAATCACTGGGGCCAACGTCCTGACTTTC. Protein product: CASSSLQITGANVLTF.

Concerning this clonotype: A read error may be the cause here, since a much bigger clone is one base away. The chain links TRBV30 to TRBJ2-7, with D perhaps matching TRBD1 (6 bases). This CDR3 contains 11 residues. Trimming cost V 5 bases and J 6 bases, with 11 bases left between them. Germline-derived CDR1 and CDR2 are GTSNPN and SVGIG (reference sequence). The chain's CDR3 is CAWGRGVEQYF. Written as DNA, the CDR3 is TGTGCCTGGGGCAGGGGAGTCGAGCAGTACTTC. Based on the CDR3 plus reference TRBV30 and TRBJ2-7, the full variable domain is SQTIHQWPATLVQPVGSPLSLECTVEGTSNPNLYWYRQAAGRGLQLLFYSVGIGQISSEVPQNLSASRPQDRQFILSSKKLLLSDSGFYLCAWGRGVEQYFGPGTRLTVT.

This clonotype has only one observation. Just one base apart from a much larger clone, this may be a read error. The chain links TRBV27 to TRBJ2-1; D uncertain. The CDR3 has 16 amino acids. V shed 0 bases and J shed 3 bases, with 12 bases lying between them. The germline gives CDR1 MNHEY, CDR2 SMNVEV (reference sequence). The CDR3 loop reads CASSLSWQAYYNEQFF. As DNA, the CDR3 is TGTGCCAGCAGTTTATCGTGGCAGGCCTACTACAATGAGCAGTTCTTC.

About this clonotype: The CDR3 carries no conserved terminal phenylalanine or tryptophan, so it likely arises from a read error. This chain connects TRBV9 to TRBJ2-5; D perhaps matches TRBD1 (5 bases). Germline V gives CDR1 SGDLS, CDR2 YYNGEE. The CDR3 spans 13 residues. Trimming took 3 bases from V and 3 from J, leaving 9 bases between them. CDR3 bases: TGTGCCAGCAGCGCGGACAACGAAGAGACCCAGTACCTC. The encoded protein is CASSADNEETQYL.

This clonotype was seen more than once but under ten times. The V call is TRBV7-6, the J call TRBJ2-5; D call uncertain. Per the germline V gene, CDR1 is SGHVS and CDR2 is FNYEAQ. This CDR3 contains 15 residues. V was clipped by 1 base and J by 3 bases, with 12 bases between them. CDR3 residues: CASSLEAGSEETQYF. CDR3 DNA sequence: TGTGCCAGCAGCTTAGAGGCCGGGTCCGAAGAGACCCAGTACTTC.

The table lists this clonotype with many counts. The rearrangement links TRBV19 to TRBJ1-5, with a weak D call TRBD1 (5 bases). This CDR3 spans 16 amino acids. V lost 0 bases and J lost 4, with 13 bases in between. Germline CDR1 LNHDA, CDR2 SQIVND (reference sequence). The CDR3 reads CASSIDGRAGNQPQHF. The DNA for the CDR3 is TGTGCCAGTAGTATAGATGGCAGGGCCGGGAATCAGCCCCAGCATTTT. Complete variable domain (other parts from reference TRBV19 and TRBJ1-5): DGGITQSPKYLFRKEGQNVTLSCEQNLNHDAMYWYRQDPGQGLRLIYYSQIVNDFQKGDIAEGYSVSREKKESFPLTVTSAQKNPTAFYLCASSIDGRAGNQPQHFGDGTRLSIL.

This clonotype has ten or more counts. The genes are TRBV19 and TRBJ2-1; 8 bases fit TRBD2. With 6 bases clipped from V and 0 bases from J, the junction kept 10 bases outside the gene matches. Germline CDR1 is LNHDA and CDR2 is SQIVND (reference sequence). This CDR3 contains 17 residues. CDR3 bases: TGTGCCAGTAGGCCCCCCAAAAGCGGGAGCTCCTACAATGAGCAGTTCTTC. It yields the protein CASRPPKSGSSYNEQFF.